One sample yielded the 19 T cell receptor beta chains listed below, sequenced in a study of blood T cell repertoires in COVID-19. The assay was immunoSEQ multiplex PCR, and TCRdb's table has in-frame clones only and misses some. The data hold approximately 350,000 clones, with 89% observed a single time. Sequencing was performed on peripheral blood. Every receptor here comes from a woman aged 30 to 39 with COVID-19, enrolled during active disease.

This chain connects TRBV27 to TRBJ1-6, with D hard to call. The germline V and J ends were trimmed by 4 bases and 9 bases, with 16 bases remaining between them. The germline V gene has CDR1 MNHEY and CDR2 SMNVEV (reference sequence). The CDR3 spans 15 residues. CDR3 in DNA: TGTGCCAGCAGTTACAACCAGGTGGTTGGTTCACCCCTCCACTTT. It specifies CASSYNQVVGSPLHF.

The table lists this clone with a count of one. The chain uses TRBV6-5 and TRBJ1-1, with 9 bases identical to TRBD1. V lost 5 bases to trimming and J lost 6 bases; unmatched junction nucleotides: 10. Germline CDR1 reads MNHEY; CDR2 reads SVGAGI. The CDR3 is 15 residues long. The CDR3 region is CASSHRDREAAEAFF. For the CDR3, the DNA is TGTGCCAGCAGTCACCGGGACAGGGAGGCGGCTGAAGCTTTCTTT.

The V call is TRBV19, the J call TRBJ1-4, with no clear D. CDR1 and CDR2 (germline): LNHDA, SQIVND (reference sequence). V dropped 8 bases and J dropped 2 bases, with 12 bases sitting between them. CDR3 size: 14 residues. CDR3: CASEGGITNEKLFF. The CDR3 region has the DNA TGTGCCAGTGAGGGTGGGATCACTAATGAAAAACTGTTTTTT.

The chain uses TRBV20-1 and TRBJ1-2; TRBD1 might be the D (6 bases). Germline V gene lookup returns CDR1 DFQATT and CDR2 SNEGSKA (reference sequence). The V and J ends lost 3 bases and 2 bases respectively, with 10 bases between them. The CDR3 covers 13 residues. As DNA, the CDR3 is TGCAGTGCTAGTAGACAGGTCAACTATGGCTACACCTTC. Its protein is CSASRQVNYGYTF.

The chain employs TRBV2 and TRBJ1-4, with 9 bases identical to TRBD1. The CDR3 length is 15 residues. Germline V gives CDR1 SNHLY, CDR2 FYNNEI. V trimming: 4 bases; J trimming: 5 bases; junction bases outside the gene matches: 5. As DNA, the CDR3 is TGTGCCAGCAGTGGGGACAGGGCCGCGAATGAAAAACTGTTTTTT. Translation gives CASSGDRAANEKLFF.

This clone has a handful of counts. The chain is built from TRBV15 and TRBJ1-3; 9 bases align to TRBD1. Germline values: CDR1 LNHNV, CDR2 YYDKDF (reference sequence). There are 23 residues in the CDR3. J gave up 3 bases and V 4 bases, and 28 bases lay outside the gene matches. The CDR3 is CATSTDQYYPGQGDPLVGNTIYF. The CDR3 bases are TGTGCCACCAGCACCGATCAATATTACCCGGGACAGGGTGACCCACTCGTTGGAAACACCATATATTTT.

The chain recombines TRBV11-2 with TRBJ2-1; TRBD1 agrees at 8 bases. Per germline, CDR1 SGHAT and CDR2 FQNNGV. There are 16 residues in the CDR3. The V gene end was trimmed by 5 bases and the J gene end by 3 bases; junction bases not matched to a gene: 9. CDR3 bases: TGTGCCAGCAGCCCGGGGACAGGCAGGCGCTACAATGAGCAGTTCTTC. This encodes CASSPGTGRRYNEQFF.

This chain connects TRBV18 to TRBJ1-4; D is undetermined. Germline CDR1 is KGHSH and CDR2 is LQKENI. The V gene lost 5 bases and the J gene lost 4 bases, with 11 bases spanning the gap. The CDR3 consists of 14 residues. The CDR3 region is CASSSTGINEKLFF. CDR3 DNA sequence: TGTGCCAGCTCATCTACGGGGATTAATGAAAAACTGTTTTTT.

The rearrangement joins TRBV28 to TRBJ1-2; D is uncertain. The germline CDR1 and CDR2 sequences are MDHEN and SYDVKM. Trimming left V 7 bases short and J 3 bases short, with 18 bases between. This CDR3 is built from 15 residues. The CDR3, as DNA: TGTGCCAGCACCCCCTTGATTTGGCCTTACTATGGCTACACCTTC. Translation: CASTPLIWPYYGYTF.

The genes are TRBV4-3 and TRBJ1-4; perhaps TRBD1 as D (5 bases). With 8 bases removed from V and 7 bases from J, the gap between germline ends came to 17 bases. Germline V gene lookup returns CDR1 LGHNA and CDR2 YSLEER. This CDR3 comprises 14 residues. The CDR3 DNA is TGCGCCAGCTCTTTCGGGGGGTTCGGTGAAAAACTGTTTTTT. It specifies CASSFGGFGEKLFF.

CDR3 residues: CASSIVPGGSTYEQYF. The CDR3 DNA follows: TGTGCCAGTAGTATAGTCCCCGGGGGATCGACCTACGAGCAGTACTTC. This chain joins TRBV19 and TRBJ2-7; perhaps TRBD2 as D (6 bases). The CDR3 is 16 amino acids. V lost 1 base and J 2 bases, leaving 15 bases between the germline ends. In germline, CDR1 is LNHDA, CDR2 SQIVND (reference sequence).

The V and J genes are TRBV6-4 and TRBJ2-1; TRBD1 is a possible D gene (6 bases). Trimming removed 4 bases at V and 4 bases at J, with 14 bases between. This CDR3 comprises 15 residues. The germline CDR1 and CDR2 sequences are MRHNA and SNTAGT. The CDR3 reads CASSAETGPYNEQFF. CDR3 DNA: TGTGCCAGCAGTGCCGAGACAGGACCATACAATGAGCAGTTCTTC.

This chain links TRBV7-9 with TRBJ1-2; D perhaps matches TRBD1 (5 bases). The CDR3 runs 14 residues. Germline CDR1 is SEHNR and CDR2 is FQNEAQ (reference sequence). V gave up 5 bases and J gave up 9 bases, with 19 bases separating them. CDR3 DNA: TGTGCCAGCAGCCCGACAGACGGCCATTGGAGCTACACCTTC. Protein product: CASSPTDGHWSYTF.

CDR3 nucleotides: TGTGCCACCAGTCAATCTAGCGGGGGATTCACAGATACGCAGTATTTT. Amino acid sequence: CATSQSSGGFTDTQYF. The chain recombines TRBV24-1 with TRBJ2-3, with TRBD2 matching over 10 bases. The CDR3 loop spans 16 amino acids. Germline CDR1 reads KGHDR; CDR2 reads SFDVKD. The junction had 7 bases not matched to a gene; V was cut back by 6 bases and J by 2 bases.

The chain links TRBV7-2 to TRBJ2-2, with 15 nucleotides matching TRBD2. Looked up from germline, CDR1 is SGHTA and CDR2 is FQGNSA. Unmatched junction bases numbered 9, after V lost 8 bases and J lost 8 bases. The CDR3 contains 16 residues. The CDR3 DNA reads TGTGCCAGCCGACCTACCGGGACTAGCGGGAGGGGGGAGCTGTTTTTT. This gives the protein CASRPTGTSGRGELFF.

V gene TRBV6-2 or TRBV6-3 combines with J gene TRBJ2-1, with 9 bases that match TRBD2. Germline trimming cut 4 bases from V and 7 bases from J; bases unmatched to any gene: 14. The germline V gene encodes CDR1 MNHEY and CDR2 SVGEGT. There are 17 residues in the CDR3. CDR3: CASSSGRLAAKGNEQFF. The CDR3 bases are TGTGCCAGCAGTTCGGGAAGACTAGCGGCCAAAGGGAATGAGCAGTTCTTC.

The chain combines TRBV5-1 with TRBJ2-7, with 9 bases that match TRBD2. Germline V gene sequence: CDR1 SGHRS, CDR2 YFSETQ. The CDR3 runs 15 residues. V lost 4 bases and J lost 7; bases outside the gene matches: 12. CDR3 DNA sequence: TGCGCCAGCAGCCTGGACCTAGCGGGATCGGAGGAGCAGTACTTC. It yields the protein CASSLDLAGSEEQYF.

The chain carries TRBV5-6 and TRBJ2-1, with D possibly matching TRBD1 (6 bases). This CDR3 comprises 12 residues. The V end was cut by 4 bases, the J end by 9 bases, with 11 bases between. CDR1 and CDR2 (germline): SGHDT, YYEEEE. Here the CDR3 reads CASSIQTGEQFF. The CDR3 DNA follows: TGTGCCAGCAGCATCCAGACAGGTGAGCAGTTCTTC.

The rearrangement uses TRBV4-1 and TRBJ1-4, with D possibly matching TRBD1 (6 bases). Looked up from germline, CDR1 is MGHRA and CDR2 is YSYEKL. V was shortened by 2 bases and J by 8 bases, with 9 bases between the two germline ends. This CDR3 region has 13 residues. CDR3 sequence: CASSQRGGEKLFF. The DNA for the CDR3 is TGCGCCAGCAGCCAAAGGGGGGGGGAAAAACTGTTTTTT.